This TCR beta chain derives from a study of CD8+ T cells in alopecia areata. Points from the study as a whole: The study found higher clonality in lesional than normal scalp, especially in alopecia totalis/universalis.

Patients with alopecia areata provided lesional scalp punch biopsies as well as peripheral blood. CD4+ and CD8+ T cells were sorted from PBMCs. This clone was detected only a few times. Its target is unknown. At the DNA level, this CDR3 is encoded by other sequences in the same sample as well. V lost 6 bases and J 2 bases, leaving 14 bases between the germline ends. CDR3 length equals 13 residues. The germline gives CDR1 SQVTM, CDR2 ANQGSEA. Extracted RNA was reverse transcribed into cDNA, the sequencing template. Assay used: immunoSEQ multiplex PCR; TCRdb lists only in-frame clones, some missing. The top ten hold approximately 19% of the sample, which has about 150,000 clones, around half seen once.

The chain couples TRBV29-1 to TRBJ2-7; D might be TRBD1 (6 bases). The TCR originated in a human donor with alopecia areata. Here the sequenced sample was CD8+ T cells sorted from blood, taken at week 0. CDR3 DNA sequence: TGCAGCGTCTGGACCGGGGACACCTACGAGCAGTACTTC. Its protein is CSVWTGDTYEQYF.